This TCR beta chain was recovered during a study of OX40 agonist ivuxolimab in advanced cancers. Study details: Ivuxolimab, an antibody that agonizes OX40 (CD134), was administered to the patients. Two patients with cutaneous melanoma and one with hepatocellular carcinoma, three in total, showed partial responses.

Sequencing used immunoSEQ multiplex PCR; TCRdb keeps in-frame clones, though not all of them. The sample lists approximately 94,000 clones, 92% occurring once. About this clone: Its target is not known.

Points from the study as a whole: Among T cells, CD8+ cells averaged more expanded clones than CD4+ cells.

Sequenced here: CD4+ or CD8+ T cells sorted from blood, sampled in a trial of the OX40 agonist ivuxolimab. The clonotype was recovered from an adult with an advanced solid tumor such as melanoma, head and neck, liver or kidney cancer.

For the CDR3, the DNA is TGTGCCTGGAGTCCCCACAGGGCGGTCAACACCTTC. It translates to CAWSPHRAVNTF. The chain uses TRBV30 and TRBJ1-2; tentative D call: TRBD1 (6 bases). The CDR3 contains 12 residues. With 2 bases removed from V and 12 bases from J, the gap between germline ends came to 16 bases. CDR1 and CDR2 from the germline V gene are GTSNPN and SVGIG (reference sequence).